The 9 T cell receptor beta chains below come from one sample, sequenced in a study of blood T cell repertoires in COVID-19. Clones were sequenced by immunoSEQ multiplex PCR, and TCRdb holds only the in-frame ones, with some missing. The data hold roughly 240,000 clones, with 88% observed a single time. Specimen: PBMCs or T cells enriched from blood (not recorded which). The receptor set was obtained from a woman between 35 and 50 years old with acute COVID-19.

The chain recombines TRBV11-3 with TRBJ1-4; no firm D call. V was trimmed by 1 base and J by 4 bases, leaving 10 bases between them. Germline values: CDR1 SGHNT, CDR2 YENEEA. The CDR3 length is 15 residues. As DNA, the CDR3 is TGTGCCAGCAGCTTAGGGAGCCGGTTTAATGAAAAACTGTTTTTT. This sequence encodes CASSLGSRFNEKLFF.

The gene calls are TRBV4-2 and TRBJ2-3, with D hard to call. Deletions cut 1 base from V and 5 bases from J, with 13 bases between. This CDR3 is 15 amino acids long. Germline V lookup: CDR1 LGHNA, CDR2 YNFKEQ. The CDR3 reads CASSQAVGVGDTQYF. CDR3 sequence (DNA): TGTGCCAGCAGCCAAGCGGTCGGAGTGGGAGATACGCAGTATTTT.

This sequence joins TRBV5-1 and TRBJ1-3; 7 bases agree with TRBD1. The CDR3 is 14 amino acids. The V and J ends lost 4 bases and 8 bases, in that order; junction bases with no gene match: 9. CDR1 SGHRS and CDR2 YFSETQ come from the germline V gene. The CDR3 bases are TGCGCCAGCAGCGGAAGCCGGGACAGAGACACCATATATTTT. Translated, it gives CASSGSRDRDTIYF. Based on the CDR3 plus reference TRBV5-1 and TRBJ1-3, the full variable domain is KAGVTQTPRYLIKTRGQQVTLSCSPISGHRSVSWYQQTPGQGLQFLFEYFSETQRNKGNFPGRFSGRQFSNSRSEMNVSTLELGDSALYLCASSGSRDRDTIYFGEGSWLTVV.

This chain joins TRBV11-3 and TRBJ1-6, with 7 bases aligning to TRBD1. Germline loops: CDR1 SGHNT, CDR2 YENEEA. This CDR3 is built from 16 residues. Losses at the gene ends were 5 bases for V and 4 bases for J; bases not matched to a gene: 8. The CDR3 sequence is CASSSHPTGYNSPLHF. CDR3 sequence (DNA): TGTGCCAGCAGCAGCCATCCGACAGGGTATAATTCACCCCTCCACTTT. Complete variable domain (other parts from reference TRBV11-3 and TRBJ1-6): EAGVVQSPRYKIIEKKQPVAFWCNPISGHNTLYWYLQNLGQGPELLIRYENEEAVDDSQLPKDRFSAERLKGVDSTLKIQPAELGDSAVYLCASSSHPTGYNSPLHFGNGTRLTVT.

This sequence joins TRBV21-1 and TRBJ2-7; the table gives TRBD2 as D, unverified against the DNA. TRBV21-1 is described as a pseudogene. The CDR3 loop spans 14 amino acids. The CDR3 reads CASSKVRGGREQYV. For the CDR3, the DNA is TGTGCCAGCAGCAAAGTTCGGGGGGGTCGGGAGCAGTACGTC.

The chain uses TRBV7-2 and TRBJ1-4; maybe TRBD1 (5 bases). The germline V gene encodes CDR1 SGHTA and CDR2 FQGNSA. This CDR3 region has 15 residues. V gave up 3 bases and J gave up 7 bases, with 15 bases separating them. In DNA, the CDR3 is TGTGCCAGCAGCTTCAAAGGTCAGGGTGGTGAAAAACTGTTTTTT. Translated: CASSFKGQGGEKLFF.

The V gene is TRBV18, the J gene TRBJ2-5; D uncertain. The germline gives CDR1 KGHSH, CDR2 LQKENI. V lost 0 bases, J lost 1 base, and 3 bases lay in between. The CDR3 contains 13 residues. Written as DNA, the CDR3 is TGTGCCAGCTCACCACCCTCCCAAGAGACCCAGTACTTC. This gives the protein CASSPPSQETQYF.

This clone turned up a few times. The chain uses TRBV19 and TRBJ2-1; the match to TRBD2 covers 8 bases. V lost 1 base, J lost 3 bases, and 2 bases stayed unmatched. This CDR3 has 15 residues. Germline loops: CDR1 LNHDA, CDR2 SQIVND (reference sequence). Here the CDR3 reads CASSIAGGGYNEQFF. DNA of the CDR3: TGTGCCAGTAGTATAGCGGGAGGGGGCTACAATGAGCAGTTCTTC.

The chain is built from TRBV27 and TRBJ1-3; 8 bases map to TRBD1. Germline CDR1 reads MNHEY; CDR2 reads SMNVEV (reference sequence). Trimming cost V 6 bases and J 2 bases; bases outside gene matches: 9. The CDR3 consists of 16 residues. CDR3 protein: CASSLAGGFTGNTIYF. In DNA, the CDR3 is TGTGCCAGCAGCCTTGCAGGGGGCTTTACTGGAAACACCATATATTTT.